The 4 T cell receptor beta chains given below trace back to one sample, sequenced in a study of early T cells in non-severe SARS-CoV-2 infection. TCRdb re-called the 5' RACE reads through MiXCR, storing one row per CDR3 protein. This table holds about 61,000 distinct CDR3 sequences, about 12% found once. Sequenced material: whole blood, taken at baseline. These receptors all come from an adult who was a healthcare worker with PCR-confirmed SARS-CoV-2 infection or an uninfected control (not recorded which). The donor label of this sample is uncertain.

The table lists this clonotype with a few counts. The J gene is TRBJ2-5, the V gene TRBV28; D call uncertain. Germline CDR1 is MDHEN and CDR2 is SYDVKM. Trimming pared 6 bases from V and 4 bases from J, leaving 6 bases between. The CDR3 spans 11 residues. CDR3 nucleotide sequence: TGTGCCAGCAGGATGACAGAGACCCAGTACTTC. Protein sequence: CASRMTETQYF.

This clonotype was detected ten times or more. The V and J genes are TRBV20-1 and TRBJ1-1; maybe TRBD1 (6 bases). V shed 4 bases and J shed 5 bases, with 11 bases lying between them. This CDR3 spans 12 amino acids. Germline loops: CDR1 DFQATT, CDR2 SNEGSKA (reference sequence). The CDR3: CSAMYRVTEAFF. CDR3 DNA: TGCAGTGCTATGTACAGGGTGACTGAAGCTTTCTTT.

This clonotype was counted only a few times. J is TRBJ1-1 and V is TRBV3-1; D is unresolved. This CDR3 is built from 15 residues. Germline V CDR1 and CDR2: LGHDT, YNNKEL (reference sequence). V dropped 1 base and J dropped 0 bases, with 9 bases sitting between them. Here the CDR3 reads CASSQGNQMNTEAFF. DNA for the CDR3: TGTGCCAGCAGCCAAGGTAACCAGATGAACACTGAAGCTTTCTTT.

Only one count was recorded for this clonotype. CDR3 region: CASSGASGFNEQFF. CDR3 nucleotides: TGCGCCAGCAGTGGAGCTAGCGGATTCAATGAGCAGTTCTTC. The chain recombines TRBV10-2 with TRBJ2-1; 7 nucleotides agree with TRBD2. Looked up from germline, CDR1 is WSHSY and CDR2 is SAAADI. V gave up 4 bases and J gave up 6 bases; unmatched junction bases: 6. The CDR3 has 14 residues.